The 7 T cell receptor beta chains below come from one sample, sequenced in a study of T cells expressing NK-cell markers. TCRdb re-called the 5' RACE reads and shows each CDR3 protein once, DNA omitted. This table lists 150,000 or so distinct CDR3 sequences. The sequencing sample was made of blood T cells: a sorted CD56 or NKG2C T cell subset, CD4+ or CD8+ T cells, or bulk PBMC T cells (not recorded which). The source is a woman aged 45 to 65 in good health.

The chain recombines TRBV7-9 with TRBJ2-2; TCRdb indicates TRBD2, and absent DNA this call remains unverified. The CDR3 length is 15 residues. Germline CDR1 SEHNR, CDR2 FQNEAQ (reference sequence). CDR3 region: CASSSGLSNTGELFF.

The V and J genes are TRBV6-5 and TRBJ2-3; the D call from TCRdb, TRBD1, cannot be confirmed without DNA. The CDR3 totals 12 residues. CDR1 MNHEY and CDR2 SVGAGI come from the germline V gene. CDR3 amino acids: CASSPDRAAQYF.

The V call is TRBV7-9, the J call TRBJ2-3. Germline V CDR1 and CDR2: SEHNR, FQNEAQ (reference sequence). The CDR3 loop spans 13 amino acids. This CDR3 reads CASSSRPSDTQYF.

The V call is TRBV9, the J call TRBJ2-2; checking the TCRdb D call of TRBD2 is not possible without DNA. The CDR3 is 16 amino acids. Germline V gene lookup returns CDR1 SGDLS and CDR2 YYNGEE. This CDR3 reads CASSVVTSSNTGELFF.

The chain carries TRBV13 and TRBJ1-1. CDR3 size: 14 residues. Germline CDR1 PRHDT, CDR2 FYEKMQ (reference sequence). This CDR3 is CASSLEGSISEAFF.

J is TRBJ2-1 and V is TRBV7-6; the D call of TRBD2 rests on TCRdb alone, since no DNA is present to check it. The CDR3 is 19 amino acids. The germline V gene encodes CDR1 SGHVS and CDR2 FNYEAQ. CDR3 protein: CASSSGTSSLVTTHNEQFF.

The chain recombines TRBV11-2 with TRBJ2-1. The CDR3 totals 12 residues. In germline, CDR1 is SGHAT, CDR2 FQNNGV. The CDR3 reads CASKVAYNEQFF.